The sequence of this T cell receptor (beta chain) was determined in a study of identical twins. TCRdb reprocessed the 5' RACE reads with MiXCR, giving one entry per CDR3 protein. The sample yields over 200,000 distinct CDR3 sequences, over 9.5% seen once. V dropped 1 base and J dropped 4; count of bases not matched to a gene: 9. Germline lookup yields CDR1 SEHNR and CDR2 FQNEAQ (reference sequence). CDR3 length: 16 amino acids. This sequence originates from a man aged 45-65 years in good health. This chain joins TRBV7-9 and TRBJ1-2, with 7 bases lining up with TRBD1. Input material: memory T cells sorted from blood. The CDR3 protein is CASSLEGRRDSYGYTF. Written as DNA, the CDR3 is TGTGCCAGCAGCTTAGAGGGCCGGCGGGACAGCTATGGCTACACCTTC.